Each of the 3 T cell receptor beta chains below was sequenced from the same sample in a study of T cells in Graves' hyperthyroidism and ophthalmopathy. The CDR3 regions of TCR beta were amplified from RNA transcripts. TCR CDR3 regions were first amplified by RT-PCR with HTBI primers. Using its own MiXCR run on the multiplex PCR reads, TCRdb lists one record per CDR3 protein. This table holds around 420,000 distinct CDR3 sequences, 15% to 17% found once. Sequences were obtained from blood. Receptor source: a woman in her late teens or twenties with Graves' hyperthyroidism.

This clonotype turned up a few times. The chain carries TRBV6-5 and TRBJ2-5; D remains ambiguous. CDR3 size: 14 residues. V was cut by 2 bases and J by 4 bases, with 11 bases left in between. CDR1 is MNHEY and CDR2 is SVGAGI in the germline V gene. The CDR3 spells CASSYAELTETQYF. Here the CDR3 DNA reads TGTGCCAGCAGTTACGCCGAATTGACAGAGACCCAGTACTTC.

V usage is TRBV6-2 or TRBV6-3 and J usage is TRBJ2-7, with TRBD2 as a possible D gene (6 bases). This CDR3 region has 13 residues. Germline CDR1 is MNHEY and CDR2 is SVGEGT. Trimming left V 7 bases short and J 7 bases short, with 17 bases between. This CDR3 reads CASTTGTSSEQYF. CDR3 DNA: TGTGCCAGCACAACCGGGACTTCCTCGGAGCAGTACTTC.

There are many counts of this clonotype. The chain employs TRBV7-2 and TRBJ2-5; TRBD2 aligns across 7 bases. J was trimmed by 3 bases and V by 4 bases; bases with no gene match: 5. The germline gives CDR1 SGHTA, CDR2 FQGNSA. The CDR3 covers 14 residues. The CDR3 nucleotides are TGTGCCAGCAGCTCCGTCCGGGGGGAAGAGACCCAGTACTTC. Protein product: CASSSVRGEETQYF.